This T cell receptor (beta chain) originates from a study of beta chain features in type 1 diabetes. Study-wide context: Examined across all samples were around 110 million sorted cells. Study-wide points: Among all four CD4+ subsets, Type 1 diabetes patients had TCRB CDR3s that were moderately but significantly shorter.

Regarding this clone: Its target is not known.

The CDR3 runs to 15 residues. Germline CDR1 and CDR2: SGHTA and FQGNSA. V gave up 5 bases and J gave up 7 bases; unmatched junction bases: 8. cDNA synthesis used the whole RNA isolate, giving expressed TCRB sequences. Using immunoSEQ multiplex PCR, the repertoire was profiled, and TCRdb retains in-frame clones only, with some absent. In the table there are around 260,000 clones, roughly a quarter of which are singletons. Sequenced: naive CD4+ T cells from blood. The TCR was taken from a woman in her twenties or thirties with type 1 diabetes. The chain is built from TRBV7-2 and TRBJ1-4, with 9 bases identical to TRBD1. The CDR3 DNA reads TGTGCCAGCAGCACCTCACAGGGGGCGGTTGAAAAACTGTTTTTT. Translating it yields CASSTSQGAVEKLFF. Together with reference TRBV7-2 and TRBJ1-4, the CDR3 gives the full variable domain: GAGVSQSPSNKVTEKGKDVELRCDPISGHTALYWYRQSLGQGLEFLIYFQGNSAPDKSGLPSDRFSAERTGGSVSTLTIQRTQQEDSAVYLCASSTSQGAVEKLFFGSGTQLSVL.